This TCR beta chain was found in a study of shared clonotypes between healthy human individuals. Losses at the gene ends were 4 bases for V and 1 base for J; bases not matched to a gene: 8. Per germline, CDR1 SGHNT and CDR2 YYREEE (reference sequence). The CDR3 length is 18 residues. Deep was the level used in running the assay. Using about 220 ng DNA, around 30,000 T cell genomes, the sorted-subset replicate PCRs were run. Data came from immunoSEQ multiplex PCR; TCRdb stores just in-frame clones and leaves some out. The table shows some 2,400,000 clones, with approximately 95% occurring only once. The chain carries TRBV5-4 and TRBJ2-2; 12 nucleotides match TRBD2. Sequencing input: naive CD4+ T cells sorted from blood. Subset defined: CD45RA+ positively selected. This clonotype was sampled from a man between 18 and 29 years old in good health. The CDR3 DNA reads as TGTGCCAGCAGCCAAGGACTAGCGGGGACGCAGAACACCGGGGAGCTGTTTTTT. It yields the protein CASSQGLAGTQNTGELFF.